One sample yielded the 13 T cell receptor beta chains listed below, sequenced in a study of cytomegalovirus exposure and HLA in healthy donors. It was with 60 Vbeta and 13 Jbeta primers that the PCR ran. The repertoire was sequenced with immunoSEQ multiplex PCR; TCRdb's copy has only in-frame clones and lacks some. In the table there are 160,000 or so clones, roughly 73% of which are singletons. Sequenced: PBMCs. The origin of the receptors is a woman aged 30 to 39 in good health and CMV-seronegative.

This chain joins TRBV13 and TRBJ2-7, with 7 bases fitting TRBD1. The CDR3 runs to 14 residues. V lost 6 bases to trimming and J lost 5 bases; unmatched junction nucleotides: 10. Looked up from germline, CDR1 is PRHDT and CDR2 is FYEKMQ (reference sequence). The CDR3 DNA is TGTGCCAGCAGTTCACACAGGGGAGTAGACGAGCAGTACTTC. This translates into CASSSHRGVDEQYF.

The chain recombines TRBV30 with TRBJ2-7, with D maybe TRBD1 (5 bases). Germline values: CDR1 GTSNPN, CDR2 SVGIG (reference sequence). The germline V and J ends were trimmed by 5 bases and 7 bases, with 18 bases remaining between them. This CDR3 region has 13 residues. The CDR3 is CAWYRLRIGEQYF. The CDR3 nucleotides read TGTGCCTGGTACAGGCTTCGGATCGGTGAGCAGTACTTC.

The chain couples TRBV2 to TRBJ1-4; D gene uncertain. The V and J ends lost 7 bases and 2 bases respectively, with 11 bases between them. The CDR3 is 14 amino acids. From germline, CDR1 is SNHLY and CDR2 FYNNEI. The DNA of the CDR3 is TGTGCCAGCAAGAAACTCGAGACTAATGAAAAACTGTTTTTT. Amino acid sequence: CASKKLETNEKLFF.

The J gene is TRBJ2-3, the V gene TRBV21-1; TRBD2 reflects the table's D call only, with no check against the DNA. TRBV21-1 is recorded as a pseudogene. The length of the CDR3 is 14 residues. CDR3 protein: CASSKVQASDTQYF. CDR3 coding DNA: TGTGCCAGCAGCAAAGTCCAAGCTTCAGATACGCAGTATTTT.

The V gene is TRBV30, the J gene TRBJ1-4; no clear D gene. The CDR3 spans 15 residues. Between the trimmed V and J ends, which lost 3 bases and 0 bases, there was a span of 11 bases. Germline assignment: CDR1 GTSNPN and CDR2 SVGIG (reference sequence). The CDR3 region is CAWRGEFATNEKLFF. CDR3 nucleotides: TGTGCCTGGAGGGGCGAGTTTGCAACTAATGAAAAACTGTTTTTT.

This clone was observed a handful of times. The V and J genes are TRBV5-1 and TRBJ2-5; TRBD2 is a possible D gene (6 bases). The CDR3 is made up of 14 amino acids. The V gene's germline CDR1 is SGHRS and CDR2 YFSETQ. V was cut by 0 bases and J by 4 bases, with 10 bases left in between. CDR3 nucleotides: TGCGCCAGCAGCTTGGTGGGTAGCGGAGAGACCCAGTACTTC. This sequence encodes CASSLVGSGETQYF.

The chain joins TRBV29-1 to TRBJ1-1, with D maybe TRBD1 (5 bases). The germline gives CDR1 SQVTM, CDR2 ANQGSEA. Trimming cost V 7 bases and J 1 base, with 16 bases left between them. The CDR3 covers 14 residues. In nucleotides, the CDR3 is TGCAGCGGTGTGGGGCTCACGAAGAACACTGAAGCTTTCTTT. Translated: CSGVGLTKNTEAFF.

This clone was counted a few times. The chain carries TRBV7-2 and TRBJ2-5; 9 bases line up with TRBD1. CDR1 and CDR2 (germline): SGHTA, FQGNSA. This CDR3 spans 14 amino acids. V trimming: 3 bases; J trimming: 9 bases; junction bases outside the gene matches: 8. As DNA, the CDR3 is TGTGCCAGCAGCTTTCGACAGGGGGTAGATCCCCAGTACTTC. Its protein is CASSFRQGVDPQYF.

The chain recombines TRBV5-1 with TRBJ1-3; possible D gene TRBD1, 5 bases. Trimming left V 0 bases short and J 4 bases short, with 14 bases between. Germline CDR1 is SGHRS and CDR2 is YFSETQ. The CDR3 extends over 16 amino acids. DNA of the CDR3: TGCGCCAGCAGCTTGGCAGGGTTCAGATTCGGAAACACCATATATTTT. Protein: CASSLAGFRFGNTIYF.

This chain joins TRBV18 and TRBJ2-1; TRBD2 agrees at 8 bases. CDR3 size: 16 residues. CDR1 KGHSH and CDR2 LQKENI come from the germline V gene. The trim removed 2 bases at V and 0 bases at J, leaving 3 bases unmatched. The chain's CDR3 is CASSPSGGDSYNEQFF. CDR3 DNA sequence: TGTGCCAGCTCACCATCCGGGGGGGACTCCTACAATGAGCAGTTCTTC.

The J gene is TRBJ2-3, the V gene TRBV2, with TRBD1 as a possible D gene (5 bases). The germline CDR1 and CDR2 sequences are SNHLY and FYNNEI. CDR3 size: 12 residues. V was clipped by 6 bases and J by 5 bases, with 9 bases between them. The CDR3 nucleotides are TGTGCCAGCAGAGAAAGGGGAGATACGCAGTATTTT. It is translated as CASRERGDTQYF.

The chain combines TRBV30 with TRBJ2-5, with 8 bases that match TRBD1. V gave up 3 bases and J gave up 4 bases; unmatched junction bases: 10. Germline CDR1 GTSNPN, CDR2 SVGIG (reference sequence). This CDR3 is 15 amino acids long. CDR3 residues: CAWSQDRAAGETQYF. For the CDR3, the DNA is TGTGCCTGGAGCCAGGACAGGGCCGCAGGAGAGACCCAGTACTTC.

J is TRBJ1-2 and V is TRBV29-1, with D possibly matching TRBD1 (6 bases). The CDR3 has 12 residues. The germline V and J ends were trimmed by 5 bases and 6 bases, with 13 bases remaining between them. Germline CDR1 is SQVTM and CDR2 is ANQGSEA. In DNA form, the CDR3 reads TGCAGCGTTAGGGACAAAGGAGATGGCTACACCTTC. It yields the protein CSVRDKGDGYTF.